This T cell receptor beta chain is from a study of CD8 T cell repertoires and HIV-1 epitope variants. As regards this clone: Its target is unknown.

Per germline, CDR1 ENHRY and CDR2 SYGVKD. Trimming cost V 2 bases and J 2 bases, with 12 bases left between them. The CDR3 sequence is 15 residues long. The assay was immunoSEQ multiplex PCR, and TCRdb's table has in-frame clones only and misses some. Among approximately 4,900 clones listed, about three fifths were seen once. The sequence came from a male donor with HIV. The chain is built from TRBV10-3 and TRBJ1-2; possible D gene TRBD1, 6 bases. Source material: cultured CD8+ T cells derived from PBMCs. The CDR3 nucleotides are TGTGCCATCAGTGAGGGCAGGGGTTCGAACTATGGCTACACCTTC. Encoded protein: CAISEGRGSNYGYTF.